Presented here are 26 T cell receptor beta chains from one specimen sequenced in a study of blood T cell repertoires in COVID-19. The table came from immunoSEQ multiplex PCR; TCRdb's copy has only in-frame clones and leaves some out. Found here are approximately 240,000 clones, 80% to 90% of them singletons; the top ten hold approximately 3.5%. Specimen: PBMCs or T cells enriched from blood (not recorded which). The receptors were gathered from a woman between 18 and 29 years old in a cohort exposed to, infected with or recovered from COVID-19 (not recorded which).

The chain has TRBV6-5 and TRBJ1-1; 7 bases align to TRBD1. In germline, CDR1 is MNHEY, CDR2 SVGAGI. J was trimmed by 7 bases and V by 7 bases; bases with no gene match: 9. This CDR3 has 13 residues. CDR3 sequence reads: CASILDRKIEAFF. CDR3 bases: TGTGCCAGCATTCTGGACAGGAAGATTGAAGCTTTCTTT.

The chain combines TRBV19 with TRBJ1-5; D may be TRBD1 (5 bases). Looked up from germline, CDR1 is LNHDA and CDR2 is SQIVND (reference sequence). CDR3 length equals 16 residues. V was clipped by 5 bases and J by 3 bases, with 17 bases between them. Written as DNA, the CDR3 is TGTGCCAGTAGTTCAGGGCGATGGCCCTCCAATCAGCCCCAGCATTTT. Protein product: CASSSGRWPSNQPQHF.

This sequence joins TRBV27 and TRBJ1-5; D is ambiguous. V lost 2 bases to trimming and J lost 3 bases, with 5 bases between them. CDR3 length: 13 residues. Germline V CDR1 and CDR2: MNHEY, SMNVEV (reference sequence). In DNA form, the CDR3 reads TGTGCCAGCAGTTTAGTCAACAATCAGCCCCAGCATTTT. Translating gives CASSLVNNQPQHF.

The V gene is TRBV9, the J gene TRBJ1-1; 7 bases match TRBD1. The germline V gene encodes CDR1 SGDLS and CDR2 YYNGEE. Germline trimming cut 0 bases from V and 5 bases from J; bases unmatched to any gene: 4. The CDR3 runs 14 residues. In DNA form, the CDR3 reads TGTGCCAGCAGCGTAGCTGGGACAGAAACTGAAGCTTTCTTT. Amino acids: CASSVAGTETEAFF.

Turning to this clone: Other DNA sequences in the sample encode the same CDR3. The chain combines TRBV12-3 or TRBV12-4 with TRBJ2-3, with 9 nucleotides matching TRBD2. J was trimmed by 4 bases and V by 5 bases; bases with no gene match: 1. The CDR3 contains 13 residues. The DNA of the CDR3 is TGTGCCAGCAGTAGCGGGGGGCCAGATACGCAGTATTTT. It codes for CASSSGGPDTQYF.

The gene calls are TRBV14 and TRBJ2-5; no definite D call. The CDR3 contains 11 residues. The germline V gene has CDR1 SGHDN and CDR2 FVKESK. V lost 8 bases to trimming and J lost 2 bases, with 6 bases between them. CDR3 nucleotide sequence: TGTGCCAGCTCCATTCAAGAGACCCAGTACTTC. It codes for CASSIQETQYF.

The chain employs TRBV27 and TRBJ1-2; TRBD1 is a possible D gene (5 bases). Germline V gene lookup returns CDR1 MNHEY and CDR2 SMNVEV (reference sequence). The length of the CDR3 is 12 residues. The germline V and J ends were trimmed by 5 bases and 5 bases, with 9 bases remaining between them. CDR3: CASSLDNYGYTF. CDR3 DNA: TGTGCCAGCAGTCTGGACAATTATGGCTACACCTTC.

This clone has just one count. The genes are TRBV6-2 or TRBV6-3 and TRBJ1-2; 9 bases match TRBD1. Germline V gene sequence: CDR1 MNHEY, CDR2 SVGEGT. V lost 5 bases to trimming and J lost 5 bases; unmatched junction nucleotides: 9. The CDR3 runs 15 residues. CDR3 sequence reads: CASSGEGQGPYGYTF. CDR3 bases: TGTGCCAGCAGTGGAGAGGGACAGGGTCCGTATGGCTACACCTTC.

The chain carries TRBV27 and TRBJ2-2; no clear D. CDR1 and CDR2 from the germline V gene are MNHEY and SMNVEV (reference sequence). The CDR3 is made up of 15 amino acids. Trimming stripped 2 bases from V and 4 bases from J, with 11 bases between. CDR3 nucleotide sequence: TGTGCCAGCAGTTTAAAGAGAGCCCGCACCGGGGAGCTGTTTTTT. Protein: CASSLKRARTGELFF.

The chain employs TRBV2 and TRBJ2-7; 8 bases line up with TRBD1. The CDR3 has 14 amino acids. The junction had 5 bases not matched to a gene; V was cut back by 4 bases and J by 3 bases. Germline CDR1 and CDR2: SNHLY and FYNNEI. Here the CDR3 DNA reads TGTGCCAGCAGTGTACTAACAGGGGGCTACGAGCAGTACTTC. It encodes CASSVLTGGYEQYF.

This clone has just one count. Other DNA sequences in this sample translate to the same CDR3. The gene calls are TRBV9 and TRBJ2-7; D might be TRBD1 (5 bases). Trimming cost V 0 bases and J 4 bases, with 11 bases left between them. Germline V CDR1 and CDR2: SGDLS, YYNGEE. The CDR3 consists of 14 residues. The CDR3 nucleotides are TGTGCCAGCAGCGTAGGTAGGGGTGGGTACGAGCAGTACTTC. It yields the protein CASSVGRGGYEQYF.

This CDR3 reads CASSPGAEISYEQYF. The CDR3 DNA reads TGTGCCAGCTCACCAGGAGCGGAGATCTCCTACGAGCAGTACTTC. This chain joins TRBV18 and TRBJ2-7; a possible D gene is TRBD2 (5 bases). This CDR3 contains 15 residues. The germline gives CDR1 KGHSH, CDR2 LQKENI. The V end was cut by 2 bases, the J end by 0 bases, with 11 bases between.

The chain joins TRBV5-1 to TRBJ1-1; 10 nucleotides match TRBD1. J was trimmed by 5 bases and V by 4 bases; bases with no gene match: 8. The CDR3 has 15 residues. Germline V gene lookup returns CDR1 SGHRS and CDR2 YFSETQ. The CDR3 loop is CASSRDRGSGTEAFF. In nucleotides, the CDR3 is TGCGCCAGCAGCCGGGACAGGGGATCGGGGACTGAAGCTTTCTTT.

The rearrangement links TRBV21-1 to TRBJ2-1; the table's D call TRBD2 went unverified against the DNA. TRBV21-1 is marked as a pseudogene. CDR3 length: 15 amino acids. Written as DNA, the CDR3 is TGTGCCAGCAGCAAAAGCGGGGGGGACTACAATGAGCAGTTCTTC. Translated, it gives CASSKSGGDYNEQFF.

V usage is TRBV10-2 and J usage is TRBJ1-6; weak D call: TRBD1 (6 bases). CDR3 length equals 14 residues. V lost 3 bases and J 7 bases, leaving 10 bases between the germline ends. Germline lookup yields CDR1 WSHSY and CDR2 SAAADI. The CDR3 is CASSDYRANSPLHF. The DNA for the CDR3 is TGCGCCAGCAGTGACTACAGGGCGAATTCACCCCTCCACTTT.

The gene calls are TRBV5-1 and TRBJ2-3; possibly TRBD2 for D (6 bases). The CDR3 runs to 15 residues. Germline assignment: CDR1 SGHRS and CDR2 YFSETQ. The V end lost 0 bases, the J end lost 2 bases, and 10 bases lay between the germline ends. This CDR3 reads CASSLVGGVTDTQYF. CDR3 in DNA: TGCGCCAGCAGCTTGGTCGGGGGAGTCACAGATACGCAGTATTTT.

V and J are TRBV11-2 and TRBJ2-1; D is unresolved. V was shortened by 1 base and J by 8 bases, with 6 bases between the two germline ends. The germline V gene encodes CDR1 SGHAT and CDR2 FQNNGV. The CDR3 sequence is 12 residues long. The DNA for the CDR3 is TGTGCCAGCAGCTTAGCTTTCCATGAGCAGTTCTTC. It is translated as CASSLAFHEQFF.

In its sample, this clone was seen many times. DNA for the CDR3: TGTGCCAGCACCACTGGGGGGACGGAAACCTACGAGCAGTACTTC. As protein: CASTTGGTETYEQYF. This chain links TRBV2 with TRBJ2-7; D may be TRBD2 (6 bases). Trimming took 7 bases from V and 2 from J, leaving 18 bases between them. Germline values: CDR1 SNHLY, CDR2 FYNNEI. This CDR3 is built from 15 residues.

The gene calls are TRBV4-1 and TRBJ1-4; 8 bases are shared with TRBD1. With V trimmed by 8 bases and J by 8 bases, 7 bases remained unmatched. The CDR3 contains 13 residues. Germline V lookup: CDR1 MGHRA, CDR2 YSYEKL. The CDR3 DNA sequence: TGCGCCAGCTCTGGACAGGGCGCCGAAAAACTGTTTTTT. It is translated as CASSGQGAEKLFF.

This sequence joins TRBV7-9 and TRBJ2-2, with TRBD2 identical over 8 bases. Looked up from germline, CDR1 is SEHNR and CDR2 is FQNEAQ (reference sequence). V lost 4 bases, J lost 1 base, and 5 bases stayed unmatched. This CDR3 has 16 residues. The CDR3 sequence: CASSSPGGRNTGELFF. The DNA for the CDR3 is TGTGCCAGCAGCTCCCCGGGGGGGCGGAACACCGGGGAGCTGTTTTTT.

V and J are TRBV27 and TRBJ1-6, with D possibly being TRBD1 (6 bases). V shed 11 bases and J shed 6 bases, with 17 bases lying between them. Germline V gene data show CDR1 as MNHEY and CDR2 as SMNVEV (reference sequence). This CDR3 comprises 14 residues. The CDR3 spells CAAKGGLGNSPLHF. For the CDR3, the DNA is TGTGCCGCCAAAGGGGGTTTGGGTAATTCACCCCTCCACTTT.

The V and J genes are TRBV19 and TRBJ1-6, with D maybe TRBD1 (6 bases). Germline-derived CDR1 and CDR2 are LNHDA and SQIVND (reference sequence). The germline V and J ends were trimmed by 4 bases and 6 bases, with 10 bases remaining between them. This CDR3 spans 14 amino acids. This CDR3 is CASSKTGTNSPLHF. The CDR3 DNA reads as TGTGCCAGTAGTAAGACAGGAACTAATTCACCCCTCCACTTT.

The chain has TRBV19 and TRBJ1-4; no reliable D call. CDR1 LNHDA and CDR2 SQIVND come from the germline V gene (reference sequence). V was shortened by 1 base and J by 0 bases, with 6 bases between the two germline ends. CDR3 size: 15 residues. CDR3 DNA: TGTGCCAGTAGTATAGGAGTAGCAACTAATGAAAAACTGTTTTTT. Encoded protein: CASSIGVATNEKLFF.

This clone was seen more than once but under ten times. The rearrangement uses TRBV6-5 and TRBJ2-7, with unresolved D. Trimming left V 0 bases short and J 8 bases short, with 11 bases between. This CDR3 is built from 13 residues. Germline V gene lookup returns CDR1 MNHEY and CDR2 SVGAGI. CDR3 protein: CASSYSYSEQQYF. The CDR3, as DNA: TGTGCCAGCAGTTACTCTTACAGTGAGCAGCAGTACTTC.

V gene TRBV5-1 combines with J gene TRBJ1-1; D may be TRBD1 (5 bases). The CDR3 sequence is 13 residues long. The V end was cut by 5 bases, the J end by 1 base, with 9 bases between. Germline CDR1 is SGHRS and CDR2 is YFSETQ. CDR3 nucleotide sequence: TGCGCCAGCAGGGCTACAGGGAACACTGAAGCTTTCTTT. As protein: CASRATGNTEAFF.

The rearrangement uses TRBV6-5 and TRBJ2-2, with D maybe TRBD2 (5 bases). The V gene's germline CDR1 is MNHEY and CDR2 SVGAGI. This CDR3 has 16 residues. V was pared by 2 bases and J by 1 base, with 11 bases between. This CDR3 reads CASSYDESGNTGELFF. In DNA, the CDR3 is TGTGCCAGCAGTTACGACGAAAGCGGGAACACCGGGGAGCTGTTTTTT.